This TCR beta chain comes out of a study of OX40 agonist ivuxolimab in advanced cancers. Study context: The patients received ivuxolimab by intravenous route every 2 weeks at 0.01 to 10 mg/kg.

The ends were cut back, 4 bases at V and 4 bases at J, with 8 bases in the middle. This CDR3 region has 12 residues. CDR1 and CDR2 (germline): SGDLS, YYNGEE. The method was immunoSEQ multiplex PCR; TCRdb's version includes in-frame clones alone and lacks a portion of them. The repertoire holds 95,000 to 100,000 clones, about 92% seen once, with 0.26% in the top ten. Study findings and constraints: At 0.1 to 3.0 mg/kg, CD4+ and CD8+ blood T cells expanded clonally by week 6. The study did not work out the antigen specificity of the expanded peripheral T cells.

With respect to this clone: Its specificity is unknown.

This material consisted of CD4+ or CD8+ T cells sorted from blood, taken in a trial of the OX40 agonist ivuxolimab. This TCR was sampled from an adult with an advanced solid tumor such as melanoma, head and neck, liver or kidney cancer. The chain carries TRBV9 and TRBJ1-2; D unclear. CDR3 in amino acids: CASSPGGYGYTF. CDR3 bases: TGTGCCAGCAGCCCCGGAGGCTATGGCTACACCTTC.